Following are 8 T cell receptor beta chains from one sample sequenced in a study of siplizumab effects on memory and regulatory T cells. Data came from immunoSEQ multiplex PCR; TCRdb stores just in-frame clones and leaves some out. The sample yields over 100,000 clones, about 90% seen once. The sequenced sample consisted of Tregs sorted from blood. These receptors came from a human donor in good health.

V usage is TRBV19 and J usage is TRBJ2-6; tentative D call: TRBD1 (5 bases). Per germline, CDR1 LNHDA and CDR2 SQIVND (reference sequence). The V and J ends lost 10 bases and 1 base respectively, with 14 bases between them. This CDR3 has 15 amino acids. The CDR3 DNA reads as TGTGCCACCCAGGGTTTGGATTCTGGGGCCAACGTCCTGACTTTC. The encoded protein is CATQGLDSGANVLTF.

The chain is built from TRBV10-2 and TRBJ2-3; D unresolved. Between the trimmed V and J ends, which lost 3 bases and 4 bases, there was a span of 11 bases. CDR3 length: 14 residues. Germline values: CDR1 WSHSY, CDR2 SAAADI. The CDR3 bases are TGCGCCAGCAGTGAACTTTGGAGAGCAGATACGCAGTATTTT. This codes for CASSELWRADTQYF.

The V and J genes are TRBV9 and TRBJ1-2, with 7 bases matching TRBD1. V lost 0 bases and J lost 9; bases outside the gene matches: 5. This CDR3 has 13 amino acids. From germline, CDR1 is SGDLS and CDR2 YYNGEE. The CDR3 region is CASSVVGGASYTF. As DNA, the CDR3 is TGTGCCAGCAGCGTAGTAGGGGGCGCGAGCTACACCTTC.

The rearrangement joins TRBV5-1 to TRBJ2-5; D might be TRBD1 (6 bases). The CDR3 extends over 17 amino acids. Germline V gene data show CDR1 as SGHRS and CDR2 as YFSETQ. V lost 2 bases, J lost 2 bases, and 19 bases lay in between. In DNA, the CDR3 is TGCGCCAGCAGCTTACGGCAGGGGACGGCTATACAAGAGACCCAGTACTTC. Protein sequence: CASSLRQGTAIQETQYF. Supplemented by reference TRBV5-1 and TRBJ2-5, the full variable domain reads KAGVTQTPRYLIKTRGQQVTLSCSPISGHRSVSWYQQTPGQGLQFLFEYFSETQRNKGNFPGRFSGRQFSNSRSEMNVSTLELGDSALYLCASSLRQGTAIQETQYFGPGTRLLVL.

The CDR3 is CASSLVGNSAFF. CDR3 sequence (DNA): TGCGCCAGCAGCTTGGTCGGGAACTCCGCTTTCTTT. The chain employs TRBV5-1 and TRBJ1-1; D unresolved. This CDR3 has 12 amino acids. Trimming cost V 0 bases and J 11 bases, with 11 bases left between them. The germline CDR1 and CDR2 sequences are SGHRS and YFSETQ.

The V gene is TRBV6-6, the J gene TRBJ2-7; D call uncertain. Trimming left V 5 bases short and J 12 bases short, with 11 bases between. This CDR3 region has 10 residues. Germline CDR1 MNHNY, CDR2 SVGAGI (reference sequence). The chain's CDR3 is CASSAIPRYF. CDR3 sequence (DNA): TGTGCCAGCAGTGCCATTCCCCGGTACTTC.

The chain is built from TRBV2 and TRBJ2-3, with 8 nucleotides matching TRBD1. Germline lookup yields CDR1 SNHLY and CDR2 FYNNEI. The J segment lost 6 bases and the V segment lost 5 bases, leaving 4 bases of the junction unmatched. The CDR3 is 13 residues long. The CDR3 protein is CASSRQGMDTQYF. As DNA, the CDR3 is TGTGCCAGCAGTAGACAGGGGATGGATACGCAGTATTTT.

The V gene is TRBV19, the J gene TRBJ2-2; no definite D call. V was cut by 3 bases and J by 0 bases, with 8 bases left in between. The CDR3 covers 15 residues. Germline CDR1 is LNHDA and CDR2 is SQIVND (reference sequence). CDR3 sequence reads: CASSILAANTGELFF. The DNA of the CDR3 is TGTGCCAGTAGTATTTTGGCGGCGAACACCGGGGAGCTGTTTTTT.